This TCR beta chain originates from a study of cytomegalovirus exposure and HLA in healthy donors. A remark on this clone: Its target is not known.

The ends lost 7 bases at V and 8 bases at J; junction bases unmatched: 11. CDR1 and CDR2 (germline): SQVTM, ANQGSEA. This CDR3 region has 14 residues. The primer mix had 60 Vbeta and 13 Jbeta primers. Data came from immunoSEQ multiplex PCR; TCRdb stores just in-frame clones and leaves some out. Of some 170,000 clones in the sample, over 65% were seen once. Broader study findings: A previous analysis found most TCR beta V segments productive roughly 87% or roughly 30% of the time. The investigators catalogued some 150 TCR beta chains as cytomegalovirus-associated. Many donors shared some public TCRs, even though most TCR sequences were rare.

This TCR derives from a man between 18 and 29 years old in good health and CMV-seropositive. The sample taken for sequencing was PBMCs. This chain uses TRBV29-1 with TRBJ2-2, with TRBD2 matching 9 bases. The CDR3 DNA sequence: TGCAGCGCTTCTAGCGGGGTCAATGGGGGGGAGCTGTTTTTT. Encoded protein: CSASSGVNGGELFF.